Following are 3 T cell receptor beta chains from one sample sequenced in a study of T cell responses to AZD1222 COVID-19 vaccine. Libraries were prepared by immunoSEQ multiplex PCR; TCRdb keeps only in-frame clonotypes and omits some of them. The sample includes some 61,000 clones, less than 90% of them seen just once. The starting material was peripheral blood, obtained on day 0 of AZD1222 vaccination. The receptors derive from an adult in good health.

A word on this clone: In the same sample, other DNA sequences code for this CDR3. The chain recombines TRBV29-1 with TRBJ1-1; D not resolved. The germline gives CDR1 SQVTM, CDR2 ANQGSEA. The germline V and J ends were trimmed by 4 bases and 8 bases, with 2 bases remaining between them. This CDR3 spans 8 amino acids. The CDR3 loop reads CSVGEAFF. The CDR3 DNA sequence: TGCAGCGTTGGAGAAGCTTTCTTT.

This clone was seen a handful of times. The chain combines TRBV20-1 with TRBJ2-7, with D tentatively TRBD2 (6 bases). This CDR3 is 15 amino acids long. V lost 3 bases and J lost 0, with 15 bases in between. Germline V CDR1 and CDR2: DFQATT, SNEGSKA (reference sequence). The CDR3 is CSASPRIADSYEQYF. The CDR3 bases are TGCAGTGCTAGTCCCCGGATAGCGGACTCCTACGAGCAGTACTTC.

On this clone itself: The junction departs from the called germline gene at one end, perhaps through a read error. The chain recombines TRBV7-9 with TRBJ2-4; the D gene is possibly TRBD2 (5 bases). Germline V gene data show CDR1 as SEHNR and CDR2 as FQNEAQ (reference sequence). The CDR3 runs 12 residues. The CDR3 sequence: CASSFPEGVRNF. The CDR3 nucleotides read TGTGCCAGCAGCTTTCCCGAGGGCGTTCGGAACTTC.